These 16 T cell receptor beta chains were sequenced from one sample in a study of OX40 agonist ivuxolimab in advanced cancers. Clones were read by immunoSEQ multiplex PCR, and TCRdb kept only the in-frame ones, dropping some. The sample contains some 90,000 clones, around 90% of which appear only once. The input for sequencing was CD4+ or CD8+ T cells sorted from blood, taken in a trial of the OX40 agonist ivuxolimab. The receptors stem from an adult with an advanced solid tumor such as melanoma, head and neck, liver or kidney cancer.

This rearrangement joins TRBV10-1 to TRBJ2-6; D uncertain. The CDR3 has 20 residues. In germline, CDR1 is WNHNN, CDR2 SYGVQD (reference sequence). Trimming shortened V by 10 bases and J by 0 bases, and 28 bases separated the two germline ends. CDR3 coding DNA: TGCGCCACCAAGAGGATCCGAGACACGCGCCGCCTCTCTGGGGCCAACGTCCTGACTTTC. Its translation is CATKRIRDTRRLSGANVLTF.

The chain is built from TRBV19 and TRBJ1-5; 8 bases are shared with TRBD1. V dropped 3 bases and J dropped 3; count of bases not matched to a gene: 4. Germline V gene sequence: CDR1 LNHDA, CDR2 SQIVND (reference sequence). This CDR3 has 15 amino acids. The DNA of the CDR3 is TGTGCCAGTAGTATGGGACAGGAATTCAATCAGCCCCAGCATTTT. This sequence encodes CASSMGQEFNQPQHF.

The chain carries TRBV30 and TRBJ2-7, with 9 positions matching TRBD1. Losses at the gene ends were 4 bases for V and 7 bases for J; bases not matched to a gene: 8. The CDR3 has 13 amino acids. Germline loops: CDR1 GTSNPN, CDR2 SVGIG (reference sequence). CDR3 sequence reads: CAWNPGQGREQYF. For the CDR3, the DNA is TGTGCCTGGAATCCGGGACAGGGTCGGGAGCAGTACTTC.

A note on this clone: One junction end does not reproduce the germline sequence, and a read error may be involved. CDR3 in amino acids: CASSSPALNTGELFF. The CDR3 DNA follows: TGTGCCAGCTCATCACCGGCACTAAACACCGGGGAGCTGTTTTTT. The chain combines TRBV18 with TRBJ2-2, with D unresolved. This CDR3 contains 15 residues. The germline CDR1 and CDR2 sequences are KGHSH and LQKENI.

This chain connects TRBV6-6 to TRBJ1-5, with D hard to call. Germline V gives CDR1 MNHNY, CDR2 SVGAGI (reference sequence). Trimming left V 6 bases short and J 9 bases short, with 12 bases between. The CDR3 is 12 residues long. CDR3 in amino acids: CASSYPWGPQHF. In DNA, the CDR3 is TGTGCCAGCAGCTACCCCTGGGGGCCCCAGCATTTT.

V gene TRBV7-9 combines with J gene TRBJ2-7, with TRBD1 matching 12 bases. This CDR3 region has 17 residues. The V and J ends lost 1 base and 4 bases, in that order; junction bases with no gene match: 8. Germline lookup yields CDR1 SEHNR and CDR2 FQNEAQ (reference sequence). This CDR3 reads CASSLGGGTGGRYEQYF. DNA of the CDR3: TGTGCCAGCAGCTTAGGCGGTGGGACAGGGGGCAGGTACGAGCAGTACTTC. The full variable domain, its missing parts supplied by reference TRBV7-9 and TRBJ2-7, is DTGVSQNPRHKITKRGQNVTFRCDPISEHNRLYWYRQTLGQGPEFLTYFQNEAQLEKSRLLSDRFSAERPKGSFSTLEIQRTEQGDSAMYLCASSLGGGTGGRYEQYFGPGTRLTVT.

The CDR3 sequence: CASSLNPSTSVSYEQYF. CDR3 nucleotide sequence: TGTGCCAGCAGCTTAAACCCCTCTACTAGCGTGTCCTACGAGCAGTACTTC. The chain couples TRBV5-4 to TRBJ2-7, with 7 nucleotides matching TRBD2. CDR3 length: 17 residues. The J segment lost 1 base and the V segment lost 2 bases, leaving 12 bases of the junction unmatched. Germline CDR1 SGHNT, CDR2 YYREEE (reference sequence).

The CDR3 nucleotides read TGCGCCAGCAGCCAAGCAGGGACAGGGAGAGGAGCTAATGAAAAACTGTTTTTT. Translating gives CASSQAGTGRGANEKLFF. The chain employs TRBV4-1 and TRBJ1-4; 9 positions agree with TRBD1. Germline V gene data show CDR1 as MGHRA and CDR2 as YSYEKL. Trimming took 1 base from V and 3 from J; bases not matched to a gene: 9. This CDR3 is 18 amino acids long.

The V call is TRBV27, the J call TRBJ1-6, with 7 bases fitting TRBD1. The CDR3 runs to 14 residues. V shed 8 bases and J 6 bases; nucleotides not matched to a gene: 7. Looked up from germline, CDR1 is MNHEY and CDR2 is SMNVEV (reference sequence). In nucleotides, the CDR3 is TGTGCCAGCCACACAGGGGTCGGTAATTCACCCCTCCACTTT. As protein: CASHTGVGNSPLHF.

This clone is a singleton in its sample. This chain uses TRBV5-1 with TRBJ2-5; TRBD2 aligns across 9 bases. This CDR3 has 17 residues. Germline V gives CDR1 SGHRS, CDR2 YFSETQ. V shed 0 bases and J 1 base; nucleotides not matched to a gene: 7. The CDR3 region is CASSLGGSGGTQETQYF. DNA for the CDR3: TGCGCCAGCAGCTTGGGGGGTAGCGGGGGCACCCAAGAGACCCAGTACTTC.

The chain has TRBV4-1 and TRBJ2-7; D call uncertain. Germline V lookup: CDR1 MGHRA, CDR2 YSYEKL. The CDR3 length is 14 residues. V lost 4 bases, J lost 4 bases, and 14 bases lay in between. The CDR3 nucleotides are TGCGCCAGCAGCCCAGGAAGGTCTCCTTACGAGCAGTACTTC. This translates into CASSPGRSPYEQYF.

CDR3 nucleotide sequence: TGTGCCAGCAGACTTAACAGGGTTGCCCAGCATTTT. Amino acids: CASRLNRVAQHF. V usage is TRBV6-1 and J usage is TRBJ1-5; maybe TRBD1 (6 bases). CDR1 and CDR2 (germline): MNHNS, SASEGT. V gave up 6 bases and J gave up 11 bases, with 14 bases separating them. The CDR3 has 12 residues.

The chain joins TRBV11-2 to TRBJ2-1; 7 bases are a match to TRBD2. CDR1 SGHAT and CDR2 FQNNGV come from the germline V gene. This CDR3 region has 13 residues. V was clipped by 5 bases and J by 9 bases; unmatched bases: 7. This CDR3 is CASSRRLAGEQFF. CDR3 nucleotides: TGTGCCAGCAGCCGGAGACTAGCCGGTGAGCAGTTCTTC.

The rearrangement uses TRBV29-1 and TRBJ2-1, with D maybe TRBD2 (6 bases). Germline loops: CDR1 SQVTM, CDR2 ANQGSEA. V lost 7 bases, J lost 6 bases, and 16 bases lay in between. This CDR3 contains 13 residues. CDR3 DNA: TGCAGCGCCATGGGACTCCCCGGCAATGAGCAGTTCTTC. Translating it yields CSAMGLPGNEQFF.

The table lists this clone with a few counts. The chain recombines TRBV30 with TRBJ1-5; possibly TRBD1 for D (5 bases). Germline CDR1 GTSNPN, CDR2 SVGIG (reference sequence). Trimming cost V 2 bases and J 6 bases, with 11 bases left between them. The CDR3 sequence is 13 residues long. In nucleotides, the CDR3 is TGTGCCTGGAGTAAGGGGAAGGGTCAGCCCCAGCATTTT. Translating gives CAWSKGKGQPQHF.

This clone was observed a handful of times. The chain couples TRBV18 to TRBJ2-3; TRBD2 matches at 8 bases. CDR3 size: 16 residues. V was pared by 2 bases and J by 3 bases, with 7 bases of the junction left unmatched. The germline V gene encodes CDR1 KGHSH and CDR2 LQKENI. The CDR3 sequence: CASSPRAGEETDTQYF. DNA for the CDR3: TGTGCCAGCTCACCAAGAGCGGGAGAGGAGACAGATACGCAGTATTTT.